Sequencing of this TCR beta chain was carried out in a study of blood T cells in healthy people across ages. General study findings and limits: The CMV status of each donor remained undetermined, and this could have confounded shifts in expanded clonotypes.

This clonotype was observed a handful of times. Its antigen is unidentified. Together with a sample-barcoded 5' primer, a J-beta primer mix was included in a second PCR lasting about 7 to 12 cycles. One entry per CDR3 protein results from TCRdb running MiXCR on the 5' RACE reads. The data contain 850,000 to 1,000,000 distinct CDR3 sequences, about 53% of them singletons. The study recruited healthy Caucasian donors from Russia who were aged about 6 to 90. There are 13 residues in the CDR3. V gave up 5 bases and J gave up 6 bases, with 8 bases separating them. This clonotype was obtained from an older woman in good health. The chain recombines TRBV12-3 or TRBV12-4 with TRBJ2-6; the D is unclear. Sequences were obtained from blood. CDR3 loop: CASSQDAANVLTF. In DNA form, the CDR3 reads TGTGCCAGCAGTCAGGACGCGGCCAACGTCCTGACTTTC.